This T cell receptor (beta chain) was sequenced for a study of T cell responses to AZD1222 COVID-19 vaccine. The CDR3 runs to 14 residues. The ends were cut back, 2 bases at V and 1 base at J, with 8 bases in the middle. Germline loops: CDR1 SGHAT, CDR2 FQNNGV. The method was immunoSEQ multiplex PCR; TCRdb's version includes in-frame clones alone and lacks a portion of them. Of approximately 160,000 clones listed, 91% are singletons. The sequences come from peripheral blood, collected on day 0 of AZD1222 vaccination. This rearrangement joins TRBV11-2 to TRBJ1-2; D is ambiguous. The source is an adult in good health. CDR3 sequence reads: CASSLNTLNYGYTF. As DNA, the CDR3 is TGTGCCAGCAGCTTAAACACACTTAACTATGGCTACACCTTC.